This entry features one T cell receptor beta chain sequence. Its antigen is still unknown. These data originate in a study of shared clonotypes between healthy human individuals. Study outcomes and limitations: When compared with the clonotypes that were shared by all four sorted-subset donors, the non-shared clonotypes turned out to have lower generation probabilities. Blood was the only sampled material, and tissue repertoires likely differ.

CDR1 is WNHNN and CDR2 is SYGVQD in the germline V gene (reference sequence). CDR3 length: 12 residues. V was cut by 3 bases and J by 10 bases, with 10 bases left in between. As originally analysed: There were no quality scores in the junction-only immunoSEQ sequences, so filtering differed. Clones were read by immunoSEQ multiplex PCR, and TCRdb kept only the in-frame ones, dropping some. V, J and clone size reflect that table, while D and trimming were determined from the DNA. The table has 98,000 or so clones, more than 65% seen once. Sequencing was performed on memory CD8+ T cells sorted from blood. Subset specified: CD45RO+ cells pooled with CCR7-negative TemRA cells. This sequence originates from a woman aged 30 to 39 in good health. The V and J genes are TRBV10-1 and TRBJ2-1, with D perhaps TRBD1 (5 bases). The CDR3 sequence: CASSESGPEQFF. The CDR3, as DNA: TGCGCCAGCAGTGAATCAGGGCCCGAGCAGTTCTTC.